Below, 13 T cell receptor beta chains from the same sample are listed, as sequenced in a study of T cells in Graves' hyperthyroidism and ophthalmopathy. The source material, RNA transcripts, was used to amplify TCR beta CDR3 regions. Using the HTBI primer set, a first-round RT-PCR was run on the TCR CDR3. TCRdb redid the calling of the multiplex PCR reads with MiXCR, one entry per CDR3 protein. The sample includes roughly 630,000 distinct CDR3 sequences, around 14% of them seen just once. Source material: blood. These receptors were obtained from a woman aged 25 to 39 with Graves' hyperthyroidism.

Ten or more counts support this clonotype. The V and J genes are TRBV11-1 and TRBJ1-1, with 7 bases lining up with TRBD1. The junction had 9 bases not matched to a gene; V was cut back by 5 bases and J by 0 bases. The germline gives CDR1 SGHAT, CDR2 FQDESV (reference sequence). The CDR3 has 16 amino acids. CDR3 DNA: TGTGCCAGCAGCCGAGGTACAGGGGCCTTGAACACTGAAGCTTTCTTT. It specifies CASSRGTGALNTEAFF.

This clonotype has a count of ten or more. V usage is TRBV18 and J usage is TRBJ1-2; no definite D call. Trimming took 1 base from V and 4 from J, leaving 10 bases between them. The CDR3 runs to 14 residues. Germline V gives CDR1 KGHSH, CDR2 LQKENI. The DNA of the CDR3 is TGTGCCAGCTCACCACGTGAGGTTTCCTATGGCTACACCTTC. Translating gives CASSPREVSYGYTF.

On this clonotype: The junction differs from germline at one of its ends, possibly a read error. This rearrangement joins TRBV3-1 to TRBJ1-2, with D uncertain. The germline gives CDR1 LGHDT, CDR2 YNNKEL (reference sequence). The CDR3 spans 15 residues. The CDR3 bases are TGTGCCAGCAGCCGCCTTGGCGGAGGTAACCATGGCTACACCTTC. Protein sequence: CASSRLGGGNHGYTF.

In its sample, this clonotype was seen a few times. This chain connects TRBV30 to TRBJ2-1; 7 bases are a match to TRBD2. This CDR3 contains 15 residues. V shed 4 bases and J 0 bases; nucleotides not matched to a gene: 6. The germline CDR1 and CDR2 sequences are GTSNPN and SVGIG (reference sequence). The chain's CDR3 is CAWKGGSSSYNEQFF. The CDR3 DNA reads TGTGCCTGGAAGGGCGGGAGCAGCTCCTACAATGAGCAGTTCTTC. Full variable domain (remainder filled in from reference TRBV30 and TRBJ2-1): SQTIHQWPATLVQPVGSPLSLECTVEGTSNPNLYWYRQAAGRGLQLLFYSVGIGQISSEVPQNLSASRPQDRQFILSSKKLLLSDSGFYLCAWKGGSSSYNEQFFGPGTRLTVL.

This clonotype was seen only a few times. V and J are TRBV20-1 and TRBJ1-2; 7 bases fit TRBD1. This CDR3 is built from 14 residues. CDR1 DFQATT and CDR2 SNEGSKA come from the germline V gene (reference sequence). Losses at the gene ends were 5 bases for V and 1 base for J; bases not matched to a gene: 7. The CDR3 DNA is TGCAGTGCTCTATCCAGGGGGATTAACTATGGCTACACCTTC. It codes for CSALSRGINYGYTF.

This clonotype was detected a few times. The rearrangement uses TRBV4-1 and TRBJ2-7; no clear D gene. Germline CDR1 is MGHRA and CDR2 is YSYEKL. V lost 0 bases to trimming and J lost 1 base, with 16 bases between them. The CDR3 is 17 residues long. The CDR3 here is CASSQDRGSPHSYEQYF. DNA of the CDR3: TGCGCCAGCAGCCAAGACCGAGGATCGCCCCATTCCTACGAGCAGTACTTC.

The chain links TRBV12-3 or TRBV12-4 to TRBJ2-2; 8 positions agree with TRBD1. The junction had 12 bases not matched to a gene; V was cut back by 3 bases and J by 6 bases. This CDR3 is built from 17 residues. This CDR3 is CASSFFTETGVPGELFF. The CDR3 DNA reads as TGTGCCAGCAGTTTCTTTACGGAGACAGGGGTTCCCGGGGAGCTGTTTTTT.

This clonotype turned up a few times. The chain's CDR3 is CSVVRSDTQYF. The CDR3 bases are TGCAGCGTTGTCAGGTCAGATACGCAGTATTTT. The rearrangement links TRBV29-1 to TRBJ2-3; no reliable D call. The CDR3 covers 11 residues. Per the germline V gene, CDR1 is SQVTM and CDR2 is ANQGSEA. V was cut by 4 bases and J by 4 bases, with 6 bases left in between.

Many counts were recorded for this clonotype. V and J are TRBV2 and TRBJ2-5; TRBD1 might be the D (5 bases). V gave up 3 bases and J gave up 13 bases, with 18 bases separating them. Germline V gene sequence: CDR1 SNHLY, CDR2 FYNNEI. The CDR3 loop spans 13 amino acids. The CDR3 region is CASSDEAQGLMYF. The CDR3 DNA reads TGTGCCAGCAGTGATGAGGCCCAGGGCCTCATGTACTTC.

CDR3 region: CASGRLDVLTF. DNA of the CDR3: TGTGCCAGCGGTAGGTTGGACGTCCTGACTTTC. The V and J genes are TRBV6-1 and TRBJ2-6; D call uncertain. The V and J ends lost 8 bases and 11 bases respectively, with 10 bases between them. The CDR3 contains 11 residues. Germline CDR1 MNHNS, CDR2 SASEGT.

This clonotype has a handful of counts. CDR3 in amino acids: CASSLGVTGTEAFF. Written as DNA, the CDR3 is TGTGCCAGCAGCTTAGGGGTAACGGGCACTGAAGCTTTCTTT. The rearrangement links TRBV7-3 to TRBJ1-1; D not certain. V was pared by 2 bases and J by 4 bases, with 11 bases between. From germline, CDR1 is SGHTA and CDR2 FQGTGA. The CDR3 extends over 14 amino acids.

The sample holds many counts of this clonotype. This chain joins TRBV5-1 and TRBJ2-7; TRBD2 aligns across 11 bases. Trimming at V came to 4 bases and at J to 6 bases, leaving 12 bases not matched to a gene. This CDR3 contains 16 residues. From germline, CDR1 is SGHRS and CDR2 YFSETQ. CDR3 coding DNA: TGCGCCAGCAGCCCCAACCCACTAGCGGGAGACGGCGAGCAGTACTTC. Its translation is CASSPNPLAGDGEQYF. The complete variable domain, with remaining parts taken from reference TRBV5-1 and TRBJ2-7, reads KAGVTQTPRYLIKTRGQQVTLSCSPISGHRSVSWYQQTPGQGLQFLFEYFSETQRNKGNFPGRFSGRQFSNSRSEMNVSTLELGDSALYLCASSPNPLAGDGEQYFGPGTRLTVT.

Concerning this clonotype: A read error is possible here, since a much larger clone lies one base away. CDR3 in amino acids: CGSSRGGQGQQPQHF. CDR3 sequence (DNA): TGTGGCAGCAGCCGCGGGGGACAGGGCCAACAGCCCCAGCATTTT. The V gene is TRBV12-3 or TRBV12-4, the J gene TRBJ1-5; 9 nucleotides match TRBD1. The CDR3 loop spans 15 amino acids.